This passage covers 12 T cell receptor beta chains from one sample sequenced in a study of blood T cell repertoires in COVID-19. The data were produced by immunoSEQ multiplex PCR, yet TCRdb's version contains in-frame clones alone and is incomplete. Of under 350,000 clones detected, more than 80% appear once; the ten largest clones hold about 7%. Source material: peripheral blood. Receptors originate from a woman under 40 with COVID-19, enrolled during active disease.

J is TRBJ2-1 and V is TRBV3-1 (or the pseudogene TRBV3-2); 13 bases line up with TRBD2. With V trimmed by 4 bases and J by 6 bases, 9 bases remained unmatched. Germline CDR1 reads LGHDT; CDR2 reads YNNKEL (reference sequence). The CDR3 consists of 17 residues. The CDR3 DNA is TGTGCCAGCAGCCCGACGACTAGCGGGAGGTGGGGCAATGAGCAGTTCTTC. Amino acid sequence: CASSPTTSGRWGNEQFF.

CDR3 region: CASSLRVSSYNEQFF. CDR3 DNA: TGTGCCAGCAGCTTACGGGTAAGCTCCTACAATGAGCAGTTCTTC. This chain links TRBV7-3 with TRBJ2-1, with D unresolved. Trimming took off 2 bases at V and 0 bases at J, with 8 bases between the two ends. This CDR3 has 15 residues. CDR1 is SGHTA and CDR2 is FQGTGA in the germline V gene.

V is TRBV18 and J is TRBJ2-6; possibly TRBD1 for D (6 bases). CDR3 length: 16 residues. The germline V gene encodes CDR1 KGHSH and CDR2 LQKENI. V lost 1 base to trimming and J lost 4 bases, with 11 bases between them. CDR3 sequence reads: CASSPRGGTGANVLTF. CDR3 nucleotides: TGTGCCAGCTCACCACGAGGGGGTACCGGGGCCAACGTCCTGACTTTC. The full variable domain, completed using reference TRBV18 and TRBJ2-6, is NAGVMQNPRHLVRRRGQEARLRCSPMKGHSHVYWYRQLPEEGLKFMVYLQKENIIDESGMPKERFSAEFPKEGPSILRIQQVVRGDSAAYFCASSPRGGTGANVLTFGAGSRLTVL.

The chain links TRBV5-1 to TRBJ2-1, with D perhaps matching TRBD2 (5 bases). Germline CDR1 and CDR2: SGHRS and YFSETQ. The CDR3 consists of 16 residues. Trimming stripped 4 bases from V and 7 bases from J, with 21 bases between. The CDR3 DNA is TGCGCCAGCAGCCCTGACCTACGCCTCACGGGAAATGAGCAGTTCTTC. Translation: CASSPDLRLTGNEQFF.

The chain links TRBV5-1 to TRBJ1-4; D uncertain. From germline, CDR1 is SGHRS and CDR2 YFSETQ. Between the trimmed V and J ends, which lost 0 bases and 5 bases, there was a span of 8 bases. There are 14 residues in the CDR3. The CDR3 here is CASSLGASNEKLFF. CDR3 coding DNA: TGCGCCAGCAGCTTGGGGGCCTCAAATGAAAAACTGTTTTTT.

This clone was counted only a few times. The chain employs TRBV24-1 and TRBJ2-1, with D tentatively TRBD1 (5 bases). CDR3 length: 14 amino acids. Germline V CDR1 and CDR2: KGHDR, SFDVKD. The V end lost 4 bases, the J end lost 6 bases, and 12 bases lay between the germline ends. In DNA, the CDR3 is TGTGCCACCAGTGACTCCTGGACAATCAATGAGCAGTTCTTC. Its translation is CATSDSWTINEQFF.

This clone was seen just once. The gene calls are TRBV6-5 and TRBJ2-5; 10 nucleotides agree with TRBD2. Per germline, CDR1 MNHEY and CDR2 SVGAGI. With V trimmed by 4 bases and J by 1 base, 3 bases remained unmatched. The CDR3 sequence is 15 residues long. This chain's CDR3 is CASSSSGSRQETQYF. DNA for the CDR3: TGTGCCAGCAGTTCTAGCGGGAGTCGCCAAGAGACCCAGTACTTC.

The gene calls are TRBV19 and TRBJ2-1; a possible D gene is TRBD2 (7 bases). Germline CDR1 and CDR2: LNHDA and SQIVND (reference sequence). V lost 7 bases, J lost 4 bases, and 14 bases lay in between. This CDR3 comprises 14 residues. The CDR3 bases are TGTGCCAGTACCAGAGGGGGGGATTACAATGAGCAGTTCTTC. Translated: CASTRGGDYNEQFF.

The chain is built from TRBV12-5 and TRBJ2-4; TRBD1 matches at 7 bases. V was pared by 6 bases and J by 3 bases, with 8 bases of the junction left unmatched. The CDR3 totals 15 residues. Germline V lookup: CDR1 LGHNT, CDR2 FRNRAP. CDR3 residues: CASGPTGYGKNIQYF. The CDR3 bases are TGTGCTAGTGGCCCGACAGGGTACGGCAAAAACATTCAGTACTTC.

The chain recombines TRBV4-1 with TRBJ1-1; D perhaps matches TRBD1 (6 bases). Germline values: CDR1 MGHRA, CDR2 YSYEKL. There are 15 residues in the CDR3. V shed 2 bases and J shed 1 base, with 11 bases lying between them. As DNA, the CDR3 is TGCGCCAGCAGCCAACAACAGGGTTGGAACACTGAAGCTTTCTTT. Its protein product is CASSQQQGWNTEAFF.

This clone was recorded a few times. The V call is TRBV4-1, the J call TRBJ2-3; 8 bases match TRBD1. This CDR3 has 15 amino acids. Germline CDR1 is MGHRA and CDR2 is YSYEKL. V lost 1 base, J lost 1 base, and 1 base stayed unmatched. CDR3 nucleotide sequence: TGCGCCAGCAGCCAAGTGGACAGGGGCACAGATACGCAGTATTTT. Amino acids: CASSQVDRGTDTQYF.

The gene calls are TRBV19 and TRBJ2-7; tentatively, D is TRBD1 (5 bases). Germline CDR1 reads LNHDA; CDR2 reads SQIVND (reference sequence). CDR3 length: 13 residues. V was shortened by 5 bases and J by 7 bases, with 15 bases between the two germline ends. The CDR3 nucleotides are TGTGCCAGTAGTCTGGGGCAGACCCTGGAGCAGTACTTC. Amino acids: CASSLGQTLEQYF. Combining the CDR3 with reference TRBV19 and TRBJ2-7 gives the whole variable domain DGGITQSPKYLFRKEGQNVTLSCEQNLNHDAMYWYRQDPGQGLRLIYYSQIVNDFQKGDIAEGYSVSREKKESFPLTVTSAQKNPTAFYLCASSLGQTLEQYFGPGTRLTVT.